A single sample is the source of the 22 T cell receptor beta chains below, sequenced in a study of T-cell memory formation after mild COVID-19. TCRdb itself ran the 5' RACE reads through MiXCR, one entry per CDR3 protein. The table has approximately 350,000 distinct CDR3 sequences, about 15% seen once. Sequencing used PBMCs or a T cell subset sorted from them (not recorded which). The receptors stem from a man in his late teens or twenties who had mild COVID-19 (a few samples of this study predate the infection). Cell type and time point are not known.

The rearrangement uses TRBV5-1 and TRBJ2-3, with 9 bases aligning to TRBD1. Germline CDR1 SGHRS, CDR2 YFSETQ. The CDR3 is 17 residues long. J was trimmed by 4 bases and V by 0 bases; bases with no gene match: 9. The CDR3 coding sequence is TGCGCCAGCAGCTTGGAGCGTGGACAGGGGTGGGCAGATACGCAGTATTTT. As protein: CASSLERGQGWADTQYF.

The chain carries TRBV6-6 and TRBJ1-2; D perhaps matches TRBD1 (5 bases). This CDR3 spans 12 amino acids. CDR1 MNHNY and CDR2 SVGAGI come from the germline V gene (reference sequence). Trimming cost V 8 bases and J 8 bases, with 15 bases left between them. CDR3 coding DNA: TGTGCCAGCGCGCCCCAGGGCAGGGGCTACACCTTC. Translating it yields CASAPQGRGYTF.

The rearrangement links TRBV6-5 to TRBJ2-1; D unresolved. Germline lookup yields CDR1 MNHEY and CDR2 SVGAGI. The V end lost 0 bases, the J end lost 7 bases, and 7 bases lay between the germline ends. The CDR3 consists of 13 residues. The CDR3 DNA follows: TGTGCCAGCAGTTACTCCCGGGTAAATGAGCAGTTCTTC. It encodes CASSYSRVNEQFF.

The chain uses TRBV4-1 and TRBJ1-1; D not certain. Germline CDR1 and CDR2: MGHRA and YSYEKL. The length of the CDR3 is 15 residues. Between the trimmed V and J ends, which lost 0 bases and 0 bases, there was a span of 8 bases. The DNA of the CDR3 is TGCGCCAGCAGCCAAGAATCAGGATTGAACACTGAAGCTTTCTTT. Translated, it gives CASSQESGLNTEAFF.

This clonotype was seen only a few times. This chain links TRBV27 with TRBJ1-4; D is ambiguous. V lost 6 bases to trimming and J lost 6 bases, with 8 bases between them. The CDR3 totals 12 residues. CDR1 MNHEY and CDR2 SMNVEV come from the germline V gene (reference sequence). The CDR3 nucleotides read TGTGCCAGCAGCCGTCAGGATGAAAAACTGTTTTTT. Residues: CASSRQDEKLFF.

This rearrangement joins TRBV2 to TRBJ2-7, with 11 bases aligning to TRBD2. The V gene end was trimmed by 7 bases and the J gene end by 2 bases; junction bases not matched to a gene: 7. CDR3 length equals 15 residues. Germline values: CDR1 SNHLY, CDR2 FYNNEI. CDR3 nucleotides: TGTGCCAGCACGGGGACTAGCGGATCGCCCTACGAGCAGTACTTC. This codes for CASTGTSGSPYEQYF.

This clonotype was seen a few times. The chain carries TRBV6-1 and TRBJ2-1; D perhaps matches TRBD2 (5 bases). V was cut by 11 bases and J by 6 bases, with 11 bases left in between. Looked up from germline, CDR1 is MNHNS and CDR2 is SASEGT. The CDR3 is 11 residues long. The CDR3 nucleotides are TGTGCCGGAGCGGTGGGCAATGAGCAGTTCTTC. It is translated as CAGAVGNEQFF.

This clonotype was seen a few times. V usage is TRBV20-1 and J usage is TRBJ1-2; the D is unclear. Between the trimmed V and J ends, which lost 0 bases and 5 bases, there was a span of 10 bases. The CDR3 totals 13 residues. Germline CDR1 reads DFQATT; CDR2 reads SNEGSKA (reference sequence). Here the CDR3 DNA reads TGCAGTGCTAGAGACGCCGGCACGTATGGCTACACCTTC. This sequence encodes CSARDAGTYGYTF.

In the case of this clonotype: This sequence may be a read error, since a much larger clone differs from it by one base. The CDR3 end shows no conserved phenylalanine or tryptophan, and so a read error is likely. The chain combines TRBV28 with TRBJ1-6, with D unclear. CDR3 length: 12 amino acids. Germline V lookup: CDR1 MDHEN, CDR2 SYDVKM. Between the trimmed V and J ends, which lost 8 bases and 6 bases, there was a span of 8 bases. The DNA for the CDR3 is TGTGCCAGCTCTAAGCTTAATTCACCCCTCCACATT. This sequence encodes CASSKLNSPLHI.

This sequence joins TRBV3-1 and TRBJ2-3; D gene ambiguous. CDR3 length: 15 amino acids. CDR1 is LGHDT and CDR2 is YNNKEL in the germline V gene (reference sequence). V was shortened by 0 bases and J by 2 bases, with 9 bases between the two germline ends. CDR3 DNA sequence: TGTGCCAGCAGCCAAGATCTGGAATACACAGATACGCAGTATTTT. Translation gives CASSQDLEYTDTQYF.

In its sample, this clonotype was seen a few times. This chain links TRBV6-6 with TRBJ1-5; D is unclear. Trimming took off 2 bases at V and 7 bases at J, with 6 bases between the two ends. The CDR3 loop spans 12 amino acids. Germline values: CDR1 MNHNY, CDR2 SVGAGI (reference sequence). Written as DNA, the CDR3 is TGTGCCAGCAGTTACGGAGAACAGCCCCAGCATTTT. This encodes CASSYGEQPQHF.

The J gene is TRBJ1-4, the V gene TRBV4-3, with TRBD1 as a possible D gene (6 bases). This CDR3 has 17 residues. CDR1 is LGHNA and CDR2 is YSLEER in the germline V gene. Trimming cost V 0 bases and J 0 bases, with 11 bases left between them. The CDR3 nucleotides read TGCGCCAGCAGCCAAGAACAGGGTGTTGCAACTAATGAAAAACTGTTTTTT. Protein: CASSQEQGVATNEKLFF.

This clonotype has only a few counts. The CDR3 DNA reads TGCGCCAGCCAAGGGGGGAGACAGGAAACTCTCTACGAGCAGTACGTC. Encoded protein: CASQGGRQETLYEQYV. J is TRBJ2-7 and V is TRBV23-1; D may match TRBD1 or TRBD2 (6 bases each). TRBV23-1 counts as an open reading frame of uncertain function. This CDR3 has 16 amino acids. The ends were cut back, 8 bases at V and 3 bases at J, with 23 bases in the middle.

The genes are TRBV10-3 and TRBJ2-7; TRBD1 aligns across 7 bases. This CDR3 is built from 13 residues. V was clipped by 8 bases and J by 5 bases; unmatched bases: 9. Germline values: CDR1 ENHRY, CDR2 SYGVKD. The DNA for the CDR3 is TGTGCCATCCAGAGACAGGGTTCGAACGAGCAGTACTTC. This encodes CAIQRQGSNEQYF.

Ten or more counts support this clonotype. J is TRBJ1-6 and V is TRBV6-5; D unclear. V was clipped by 2 bases and J by 4 bases, with 9 bases between them. CDR3 size: 15 residues. Per the germline V gene, CDR1 is MNHEY and CDR2 is SVGAGI. The CDR3 region has the DNA TGTGCCAGCAGTTACGAAGGCAGTTATAATTCACCCCTCCACTTT. Translating gives CASSYEGSYNSPLHF.

The V call is TRBV6-2 or TRBV6-3, the J call TRBJ1-1; 8 bases map to TRBD1. The germline gives CDR1 MNHEY, CDR2 SVGEGT. This CDR3 has 15 amino acids. V was pared by 2 bases and J by 1 base, with 3 bases of the junction left unmatched. CDR3: CASSYRGQGNTEAFF. For the CDR3, the DNA is TGTGCCAGCAGTTACAGAGGACAGGGGAACACTGAAGCTTTCTTT.

The chain uses TRBV18 and TRBJ1-5; 7 bases are shared with TRBD1. The CDR3 totals 14 residues. CDR1 and CDR2 from the germline V gene are KGHSH and LQKENI. Trimming took 11 bases from V and 0 from J; bases not matched to a gene: 7. CDR3 loop: CASQGQVSNQPQHF. In DNA form, the CDR3 reads TGTGCCTCCCAAGGACAGGTTAGCAATCAGCCCCAGCATTTT.

There are a few counts of this clonotype. The genes are TRBV20-1 and TRBJ1-5, with a weak D call TRBD1 (5 bases). The CDR3 sequence is 14 residues long. V was trimmed by 6 bases and J by 1 base, leaving 13 bases between them. Germline V gene sequence: CDR1 DFQATT, CDR2 SNEGSKA (reference sequence). CDR3 region: CSAQIRDSNQPQHF. CDR3 DNA sequence: TGCAGTGCCCAAATCCGGGACAGCAATCAGCCCCAGCATTTT.

This clonotype was recorded a few times. V gene TRBV12-3 or TRBV12-4 combines with J gene TRBJ1-5, with D hard to call. The CDR3 length is 13 residues. V lost 1 base and J lost 5, with 6 bases in between. CDR3 region: CASSLETDQPQHF. The CDR3 DNA sequence: TGTGCCAGCAGTTTAGAGACCGATCAGCCCCAGCATTTT.

This clonotype was detected a few times. This chain links TRBV11-2 with TRBJ2-3, with TRBD2 matching over 8 bases. Germline V lookup: CDR1 SGHAT, CDR2 FQNNGV. This CDR3 region has 13 residues. Trimming at V came to 5 bases and at J to 13 bases, leaving 11 bases not matched to a gene. The CDR3 DNA reads as TGTGCCAGCAGCACCCGAGCGGGGGCCCGGGAGTATTTT. The encoded protein is CASSTRAGAREYF. Full variable domain (outside the CDR3, taken from reference TRBV11-2 and TRBJ2-3): EAGVAQSPRYKIIEKRQSVAFWCNPISGHATLYWYQQILGQGPKLLIQFQNNGVVDDSQLPKDRFSAERLKGVDSTLKIQPAKLEDSAVYLCASSTRAGAREYFGPGTRLTVL.

The chain carries TRBV6-1 and TRBJ2-1; TRBD2 matches at 10 bases. The CDR3 length is 15 residues. The V and J ends lost 5 bases and 3 bases, in that order; junction bases with no gene match: 4. Looked up from germline, CDR1 is MNHNS and CDR2 is SASEGT. Written as DNA, the CDR3 is TGTGCCAGCAGTCTAAGACTAGCGGGCTACAATGAGCAGTTCTTC. It specifies CASSLRLAGYNEQFF.

This clonotype was recorded a few times. The chain employs TRBV12-3 or TRBV12-4 and TRBJ2-3; no clear D gene. The CDR3 has 13 residues. Deletions cut 3 bases from V and 0 bases from J, with 4 bases between. Here the CDR3 DNA reads TGTGCCAGCAGTTTTGCGAGCACAGATACGCAGTATTTT. It yields the protein CASSFASTDTQYF.